The 6 T cell receptor beta chains given below trace back to one sample, sequenced in a study of blood T cell repertoires in COVID-19. Clones were sequenced by immunoSEQ multiplex PCR, and TCRdb holds only the in-frame ones, with some missing. Of 200,000 to 250,000 clones listed, about 82% were seen once; the top ten hold approximately 2.3%. Sequences were obtained from peripheral blood. All receptors derive from a woman between 70 and 85 years old with COVID-19, enrolled during active disease.

The chain combines TRBV2 with TRBJ2-2, with a possible D match to TRBD1 (5 bases). Trimming stripped 7 bases from V and 4 bases from J, with 16 bases between. CDR3 length equals 15 residues. CDR1 and CDR2 from the germline V gene are SNHLY and FYNNEI. CDR3 nucleotide sequence: TGTGCCAGCACTATAAGAAGGGGTGGCACCGGGGAGCTGTTTTTT. It specifies CASTIRRGGTGELFF.

The rearrangement uses TRBV27 and TRBJ1-1; TRBD1 might be the D (6 bases). Germline V gene lookup returns CDR1 MNHEY and CDR2 SMNVEV (reference sequence). Trimming took 6 bases from V and 5 from J, leaving 22 bases between them. The CDR3 sequence is 16 residues long. The CDR3 DNA is TGTGCCAGCAGCCCCCCCCCACAGGGAATGTGGACTGAAGCTTTCTTT. Protein sequence: CASSPPPQGMWTEAFF.

V and J are TRBV12-3 or TRBV12-4 and TRBJ1-4; D is uncertain. V lost 2 bases, J lost 7 bases, and 8 bases lay in between. The length of the CDR3 is 13 residues. The CDR3: CASSLRRSEKLFF. The CDR3 region has the DNA TGTGCCAGCAGTTTAAGGCGGAGTGAAAAACTGTTTTTT.

The rearrangement links TRBV5-4 to TRBJ1-2; 8 bases match TRBD1. V lost 1 base, J lost 7 bases, and 9 bases stayed unmatched. CDR3 length: 15 residues. CDR1 and CDR2 from the germline V gene are SGHNT and YYREEE (reference sequence). CDR3 amino acids: CASSLTGTGGFGYTF. In nucleotides, the CDR3 is TGTGCCAGCAGCTTGACGGGGACAGGCGGTTTTGGCTACACCTTC.

The chain carries TRBV5-4 and TRBJ2-7; a possible D gene is TRBD2 (7 bases). Trimming stripped 5 bases from V and 7 bases from J, with 22 bases between. CDR3 length: 15 residues. Germline lookup yields CDR1 SGHNT and CDR2 YYREEE (reference sequence). CDR3 in DNA: TGTGCCAGCAGTGCGGGGGCGGCGGGGGCGGGGGAGCAGTACTTC. Its protein is CASSAGAAGAGEQYF.

V gene TRBV10-1 combines with J gene TRBJ1-6, with 9 bases lining up with TRBD1. CDR1 is WNHNN, CDR2 SYGVQD, per germline (reference sequence). V dropped 4 bases and J dropped 4; count of bases not matched to a gene: 5. There are 16 residues in the CDR3. CDR3 nucleotides: TGCGCCAGCAGTGGGGGACAGGGCTCATATAATTCACCCCTCCACTTT. Its protein is CASSGGQGSYNSPLHF.